Following are 30 T cell receptor beta chains from one sample sequenced in a study of blood T cell repertoires in COVID-19. Clones were read by immunoSEQ multiplex PCR, and TCRdb kept only the in-frame ones, dropping some. The sample records 45,000 to 55,000 clones, 70% to 90% being singletons. The sample consisted of peripheral blood. These TCRs come from a man between 65 and 85 years old with active COVID-19.

CDR3 in amino acids: CASSIKTGTEAFF. The CDR3, as DNA: TGTGCCAGCAGTATAAAGACGGGCACTGAAGCTTTCTTT. The V call is TRBV2, the J call TRBJ1-1; D is unresolved. Trimming took 5 bases from V and 4 from J, leaving 11 bases between them. CDR1 and CDR2 (germline): SNHLY, FYNNEI. The CDR3 runs to 13 residues.

This chain connects TRBV3-1 (or the pseudogene TRBV3-2) to TRBJ2-2; the match to TRBD1 covers 9 bases. There are 18 residues in the CDR3. Germline assignment: CDR1 LGHDT and CDR2 YNNKEL (reference sequence). Trimming cost V 0 bases and J 6 bases; bases outside gene matches: 11. The chain's CDR3 is CASSQERFGTGIPGELFF. For the CDR3, the DNA is TGTGCCAGCAGCCAAGAAAGATTCGGGACAGGGATCCCCGGGGAGCTGTTTTTT.

The V call is TRBV7-8, the J call TRBJ2-5, with TRBD1 matching 9 bases. V shed 4 bases and J 3 bases; nucleotides not matched to a gene: 9. CDR3 size: 16 residues. Germline CDR1 reads SGHVS; CDR2 reads FQNEAQ. The CDR3: CASSSQPGQGKETQYF. CDR3 DNA sequence: TGTGCCAGCAGCTCGCAACCGGGACAGGGAAAAGAGACCCAGTACTTC.

The CDR3 loop is CASSQGTSGSGETQYF. As DNA, the CDR3 is TGCGCCAGCAGCCAAGGGACTAGCGGCTCGGGAGAGACCCAGTACTTC. V gene TRBV4-3 combines with J gene TRBJ2-5; TRBD2 matches 10 bases. With V trimmed by 1 base and J by 4 bases, 6 bases remained unmatched. Germline CDR1 is LGHNA and CDR2 is YSLEER. This CDR3 is 16 amino acids long.

J is TRBJ2-3 and V is TRBV6-5; TRBD1 aligns across 8 bases. The V gene end was trimmed by 4 bases and the J gene end by 6 bases; junction bases not matched to a gene: 6. The CDR3 sequence is 14 residues long. In germline, CDR1 is MNHEY, CDR2 SVGAGI. CDR3 DNA: TGTGCCAGCAGTTTACGGACAGGGCAGGATACGCAGTATTTT. It is translated as CASSLRTGQDTQYF.

The chain links TRBV5-1 to TRBJ2-7; no firm D call. The germline V gene encodes CDR1 SGHRS and CDR2 YFSETQ. Trimming removed 1 base at V and 4 bases at J, with 9 bases between. The CDR3 covers 13 residues. In DNA, the CDR3 is TGCGCCAGCAGCTTGAGCGACGGTTACGAGCAGTACTTC. It translates to CASSLSDGYEQYF.

The gene calls are TRBV4-3 and TRBJ2-1; TRBD2 matches 14 bases. The ends lost 4 bases at V and 6 bases at J; junction bases unmatched: 8. CDR1 LGHNA and CDR2 YSLEER come from the germline V gene. The CDR3 totals 17 residues. The CDR3 bases are TGCGCCAGCAGCCGCTTACCCGGACTAGCGGGGGGCAATGAGCAGTTCTTC. Translating it yields CASSRLPGLAGGNEQFF.

This chain links TRBV19 with TRBJ2-1; a possible D gene is TRBD2 (5 bases). CDR1 and CDR2 from the germline V gene are LNHDA and SQIVND (reference sequence). CDR3 length equals 15 residues. Trimming removed 4 bases from V and 8 bases from J, with 18 bases in between. The CDR3 nucleotides are TGTGCCAGTAGTACCGGTAGGACCCTCGGGGATGAGCAGTTCTTC. It is translated as CASSTGRTLGDEQFF. Based on the CDR3 plus reference TRBV19 and TRBJ2-1, the full variable domain is DGGITQSPKYLFRKEGQNVTLSCEQNLNHDAMYWYRQDPGQGLRLIYYSQIVNDFQKGDIAEGYSVSREKKESFPLTVTSAQKNPTAFYLCASSTGRTLGDEQFFGPGTRLTVL.

The rearrangement joins TRBV10-3 to TRBJ1-1; maybe TRBD1 (6 bases). Per germline, CDR1 ENHRY and CDR2 SYGVKD. This CDR3 comprises 14 residues. V was pared by 10 bases and J by 3 bases, with 18 bases between. In nucleotides, the CDR3 is TGTGCCACAAGAACCTTACAGGGACACACTGAAGCTTTCTTT. This translates into CATRTLQGHTEAFF.

On this clone itself: Distinct nucleotide sequences in the sample also encode this CDR3. The J gene is TRBJ2-2, the V gene TRBV24-1; 8 nucleotides align to TRBD1. Germline V CDR1 and CDR2: KGHDR, SFDVKD. V was clipped by 0 bases and J by 2 bases; unmatched bases: 4. The CDR3 has 17 residues. The CDR3 spells CATSDLGQGANTGELFF. In nucleotides, the CDR3 is TGTGCCACCAGTGATTTGGGACAGGGCGCCAACACCGGGGAGCTGTTTTTT.

V gene TRBV7-2 combines with J gene TRBJ2-2; 8 bases match TRBD1. Germline values: CDR1 SGHTA, CDR2 FQGNSA. There are 15 residues in the CDR3. With V trimmed by 5 bases and J by 5 bases, 7 bases remained unmatched. In DNA, the CDR3 is TGTGCCAGCAGCAACGACAGGGGTAGGACCGGGGAGCTGTTTTTT. Amino acids: CASSNDRGRTGELFF. The whole variable domain, filled in from reference TRBV7-2 and TRBJ2-2, reads GAGVSQSPSNKVTEKGKDVELRCDPISGHTALYWYRQSLGQGLEFLIYFQGNSAPDKSGLPSDRFSAERTGGSVSTLTIQRTQQEDSAVYLCASSNDRGRTGELFFGEGSRLTVL.

The chain carries TRBV2 and TRBJ2-3; 7 nucleotides line up with TRBD2. Unmatched junction bases numbered 7, after V lost 2 bases and J lost 2 bases. The CDR3 length is 16 residues. Germline-derived CDR1 and CDR2 are SNHLY and FYNNEI. The CDR3: CASSETSGVYTDTQYF. CDR3 DNA sequence: TGTGCCAGCAGTGAAACCAGCGGGGTTTACACAGATACGCAGTATTTT.

The chain is built from TRBV3-1 (or the pseudogene TRBV3-2) and TRBJ2-3; D is undetermined. CDR1 and CDR2 from the germline V gene are LGHDT and YNNKEL (reference sequence). V lost 3 bases and J 3 bases, leaving 7 bases between the germline ends. The CDR3 has 13 amino acids. The chain's CDR3 is CASSQSGTDTQYF. CDR3 in DNA: TGTGCCAGCAGCCAGTCCGGGACAGATACGCAGTATTTT.

This clone was found once. The rearrangement uses TRBV6-5 and TRBJ1-5; 10 nucleotides match TRBD1. Looked up from germline, CDR1 is MNHEY and CDR2 is SVGAGI. Losses at the gene ends were 6 bases for V and 5 bases for J; bases not matched to a gene: 4. The length of the CDR3 is 14 residues. The CDR3 region is CASRGTGAHQPQHF. CDR3 bases: TGTGCCAGCAGAGGGACAGGGGCTCATCAGCCCCAGCATTTT.

The J gene is TRBJ1-1, the V gene TRBV7-2, with a tentative D call TRBD1 (6 bases). The CDR3 is made up of 15 amino acids. V gave up 6 bases and J gave up 1 base, with 15 bases separating them. Germline CDR1 SGHTA, CDR2 FQGNSA. The chain's CDR3 is CASSLSGTSNTEAFF. Here the CDR3 DNA reads TGTGCCAGCAGTTTGTCCGGGACATCGAACACTGAAGCTTTCTTT.

The rearrangement joins TRBV9 to TRBJ1-2, with 8 bases matching TRBD1. The junction had 5 bases not matched to a gene; V was cut back by 4 bases and J by 3 bases. The CDR3 consists of 14 residues. Germline V gene lookup returns CDR1 SGDLS and CDR2 YYNGEE. The CDR3 nucleotides read TGTGCCAGCAGCACAGGACAGGGAGACTATGGCTACACCTTC. Translating gives CASSTGQGDYGYTF.

This clone was picked up one time. V and J are TRBV7-2 and TRBJ1-4; TRBD1 aligns across 10 bases. CDR3 length: 13 residues. The germline CDR1 and CDR2 sequences are SGHTA and FQGNSA. V shed 5 bases and J 8 bases; nucleotides not matched to a gene: 2. CDR3 sequence: CASSPGQGEKLFF. The CDR3 DNA sequence: TGTGCCAGCAGCCCGGGACAGGGGGAAAAACTGTTTTTT.

V usage is TRBV19 and J usage is TRBJ1-1, with D perhaps matching TRBD1 (6 bases). V lost 5 bases and J lost 0, with 16 bases in between. CDR1 and CDR2 from the germline V gene are LNHDA and SQIVND (reference sequence). There are 16 residues in the CDR3. The CDR3: CASSPWTEVMNTEAFF. The CDR3 DNA is TGTGCCAGTAGTCCCTGGACAGAGGTAATGAACACTGAAGCTTTCTTT.

The V and J genes are TRBV11-2 and TRBJ2-2; perhaps TRBD1 as D (7 bases). Germline assignment: CDR1 SGHAT and CDR2 FQNNGV. Trimming shortened V by 2 bases and J by 1 base, and 14 bases separated the two germline ends. The CDR3 sequence is 17 residues long. CDR3: CASSLFRGVQNTGELFF. The DNA of the CDR3 is TGTGCCAGCAGCTTATTCAGGGGGGTCCAGAACACCGGGGAGCTGTTTTTT.

The chain combines TRBV19 with TRBJ2-7, with 8 bases lining up with TRBD1. The ends lost 1 base at V and 3 bases at J; junction bases unmatched: 8. The CDR3 is 16 residues long. CDR1 LNHDA and CDR2 SQIVND come from the germline V gene (reference sequence). The CDR3 loop reads CASSIGWTGRNYEQYF. In DNA, the CDR3 is TGTGCCAGTAGTATAGGGTGGACAGGGAGGAACTACGAGCAGTACTTC.

The chain recombines TRBV3-1 (or the pseudogene TRBV3-2) with TRBJ2-4; D might be TRBD2 (6 bases). The V end lost 4 bases, the J end lost 4 bases, and 17 bases lay between the germline ends. In germline, CDR1 is LGHDT, CDR2 YNNKEL (reference sequence). This CDR3 region has 16 residues. CDR3: CASSLRGGVLKNIQYF. CDR3 nucleotide sequence: TGTGCCAGCAGCCTTAGGGGCGGGGTGCTTAAAAACATTCAGTACTTC.

J is TRBJ2-3 and V is TRBV3-1 (or the pseudogene TRBV3-2), with 11 bases fitting TRBD1. V trimming: 2 bases; J trimming: 4 bases; junction bases outside the gene matches: 2. The CDR3 has 15 amino acids. Germline assignment: CDR1 LGHDT and CDR2 YNNKEL (reference sequence). The CDR3 loop reads CASSQRTGGSDTQYF. CDR3 nucleotide sequence: TGTGCCAGCAGCCAAAGGACAGGGGGCTCAGATACGCAGTATTTT.

The J gene is TRBJ1-4, the V gene TRBV6-5; 9 bases agree with TRBD1. The CDR3 extends over 15 amino acids. Germline V CDR1 and CDR2: MNHEY, SVGAGI. The J segment lost 8 bases and the V segment lost 6 bases, leaving 10 bases of the junction unmatched. The CDR3 nucleotides are TGTGCCAGCAGCCGTCGACAGGGGGTAGAAGAAAAACTGTTTTTT. It translates to CASSRRQGVEEKLFF.

The chain carries TRBV9 and TRBJ1-1; D is uncertain. This CDR3 comprises 14 residues. Between the trimmed V and J ends, which lost 0 bases and 1 base, there was a span of 7 bases. Germline V gene sequence: CDR1 SGDLS, CDR2 YYNGEE. The CDR3 nucleotides read TGTGCCAGCAGCGTAGCTGGAGGGAACACTGAAGCTTTCTTT. It is translated as CASSVAGGNTEAFF.

This clone occurred once. The CDR3 DNA sequence: TGTGCCAGCAGCATGCTCGTCCCGGGTAACACTGAAGCTTTCTTT. It encodes CASSMLVPGNTEAFF. V gene TRBV11-2 combines with J gene TRBJ1-1; D remains unclear. V gave up 5 bases and J gave up 2 bases, with 15 bases separating them. Germline-derived CDR1 and CDR2 are SGHAT and FQNNGV. The CDR3 length is 15 residues.

The rearrangement uses TRBV12-2 and TRBJ1-2; no DNA check was done on the table's D call, TRBD1. TRBV12-2 is classified as a pseudogene. The CDR3 totals 16 residues. This CDR3 reads CASRLGTGHPNYGYTF. CDR3 DNA: TGTGCAAGTCGCCTTGGGACAGGGCATCCTAACTATGGCTACACCTTC.

This chain links TRBV9 with TRBJ2-5, with D unclear. Germline V gene sequence: CDR1 SGDLS, CDR2 YYNGEE. CDR3 length: 14 amino acids. The V and J ends lost 0 bases and 3 bases respectively, with 9 bases between them. CDR3 nucleotides: TGTGCCAGCAGCGTAGGACTTTCGGAAGAGACCCAGTACTTC. It is translated as CASSVGLSEETQYF. Looking up the rest from reference TRBV9 and TRBJ2-5 gives the full variable domain: DSGVTQTPKHLITATGQRVTLRCSPRSGDLSVYWYQQSLDQGLQFLIQYYNGEERAKGNILERFSAQQFPDLHSELNLSSLELGDSALYFCASSVGLSEETQYFGPGTRLLVL.

CDR3 sequence reads: CASSPLAGDNLNEQFF. The CDR3 nucleotides read TGTGCCAGCAGCCCACTAGCGGGGGACAACCTCAATGAGCAGTTCTTC. The rearrangement joins TRBV5-6 to TRBJ2-1; 11 bases align to TRBD2. The trim removed 4 bases at V and 6 bases at J, leaving 9 bases unmatched. The germline V gene has CDR1 SGHDT and CDR2 YYEEEE. This CDR3 spans 16 amino acids.

This sequence joins TRBV6-4 and TRBJ2-1; 9 bases align to TRBD1. Trimming cost V 5 bases and J 4 bases; bases outside gene matches: 6. The length of the CDR3 is 15 residues. CDR1 and CDR2 from the germline V gene are MRHNA and SNTAGT. This chain's CDR3 is CASSLGTGLYNEQFF. The CDR3 DNA is TGTGCCAGCAGTCTCGGGACAGGGCTATACAATGAGCAGTTCTTC.

This chain connects TRBV30 to TRBJ2-2; the match to TRBD2 covers 12 bases. V dropped 3 bases and J dropped 4; count of bases not matched to a gene: 0. The CDR3 is 14 amino acids. Germline loops: CDR1 GTSNPN, CDR2 SVGIG (reference sequence). The CDR3 spells CAWRLAGGTGELFF. The DNA for the CDR3 is TGTGCCTGGAGACTAGCGGGGGGCACCGGGGAGCTGTTTTTT.